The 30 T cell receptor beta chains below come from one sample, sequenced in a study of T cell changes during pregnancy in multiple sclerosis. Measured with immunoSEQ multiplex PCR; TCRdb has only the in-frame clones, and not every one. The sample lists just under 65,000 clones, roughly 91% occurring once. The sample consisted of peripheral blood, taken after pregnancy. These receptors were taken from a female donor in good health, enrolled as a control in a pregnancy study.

The CDR3 DNA reads TGTGCCAGCAGCCAAGAGGAAGTACCGGGACAGGGGCTTGGTCAGCCCCAGCATTTT. It is translated as CASSQEEVPGQGLGQPQHF. The chain carries TRBV4-2 and TRBJ1-5, with 10 nucleotides matching TRBD1. V lost 0 bases to trimming and J lost 6 bases; unmatched junction nucleotides: 14. Per germline, CDR1 LGHNA and CDR2 YNFKEQ. This CDR3 region has 19 residues.

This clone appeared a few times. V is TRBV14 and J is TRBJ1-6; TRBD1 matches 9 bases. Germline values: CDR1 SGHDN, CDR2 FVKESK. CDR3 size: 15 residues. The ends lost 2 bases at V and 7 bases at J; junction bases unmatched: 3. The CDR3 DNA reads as TGTGCCAGCAGCCAACGGGGGACAGGGAATTCACCCCTCCACTTT. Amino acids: CASSQRGTGNSPLHF.

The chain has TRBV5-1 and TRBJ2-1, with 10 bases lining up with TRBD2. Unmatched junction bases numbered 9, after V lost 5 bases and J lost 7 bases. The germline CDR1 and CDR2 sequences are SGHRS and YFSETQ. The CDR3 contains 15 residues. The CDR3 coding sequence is TGCGCCAGCAGAAGCGGGGGGGCCACGGGTAATGAGCAGTTCTTC. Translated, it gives CASRSGGATGNEQFF. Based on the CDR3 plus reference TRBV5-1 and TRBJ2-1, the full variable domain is KAGVTQTPRYLIKTRGQQVTLSCSPISGHRSVSWYQQTPGQGLQFLFEYFSETQRNKGNFPGRFSGRQFSNSRSEMNVSTLELGDSALYLCASRSGGATGNEQFFGPGTRLTVL.

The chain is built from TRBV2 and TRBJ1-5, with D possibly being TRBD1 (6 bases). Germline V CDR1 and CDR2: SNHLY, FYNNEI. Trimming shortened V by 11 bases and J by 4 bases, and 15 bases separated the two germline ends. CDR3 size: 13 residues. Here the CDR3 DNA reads TGTGCCGGATCCCCCAGGGGAAATCAGCCCCAGCATTTT. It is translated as CAGSPRGNQPQHF.

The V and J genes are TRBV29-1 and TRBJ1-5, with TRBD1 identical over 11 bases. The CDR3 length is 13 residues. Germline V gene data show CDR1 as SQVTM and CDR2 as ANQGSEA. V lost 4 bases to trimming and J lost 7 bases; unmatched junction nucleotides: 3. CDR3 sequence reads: CSVGGTGGQPQHF. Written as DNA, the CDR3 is TGCAGCGTTGGAGGGACAGGGGGGCAGCCCCAGCATTTT.

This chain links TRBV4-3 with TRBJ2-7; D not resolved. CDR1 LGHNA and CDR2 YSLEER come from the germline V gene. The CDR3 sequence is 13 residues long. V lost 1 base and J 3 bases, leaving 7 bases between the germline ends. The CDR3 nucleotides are TGCGCCAGCAGCCAAGGCGGCAGCTACGAGCAGTACTTC. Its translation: CASSQGGSYEQYF.

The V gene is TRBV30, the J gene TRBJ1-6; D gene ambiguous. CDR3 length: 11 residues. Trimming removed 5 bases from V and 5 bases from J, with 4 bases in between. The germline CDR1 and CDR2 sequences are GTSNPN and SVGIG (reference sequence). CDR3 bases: TGTGCCTGGCGAGATAATTCACCCCTCCACTTT. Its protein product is CAWRDNSPLHF.

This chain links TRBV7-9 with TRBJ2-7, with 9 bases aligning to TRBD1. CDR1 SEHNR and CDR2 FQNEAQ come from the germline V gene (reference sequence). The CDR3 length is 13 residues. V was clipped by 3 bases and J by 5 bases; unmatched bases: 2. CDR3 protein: CASSFRDRDEQYF. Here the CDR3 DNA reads TGTGCCAGCAGCTTCCGGGACAGGGACGAGCAGTACTTC.

The CDR3 is CASSARDRGRVTNEKLFF. CDR3 DNA sequence: TGTGCCAGCAGTGCCCGGGACAGGGGTAGGGTAACTAATGAAAAACTGTTTTTT. This rearrangement joins TRBV27 to TRBJ1-4, with 10 bases fitting TRBD1. Per germline, CDR1 MNHEY and CDR2 SMNVEV (reference sequence). The CDR3 is 18 amino acids. V dropped 5 bases and J dropped 1; count of bases not matched to a gene: 10.

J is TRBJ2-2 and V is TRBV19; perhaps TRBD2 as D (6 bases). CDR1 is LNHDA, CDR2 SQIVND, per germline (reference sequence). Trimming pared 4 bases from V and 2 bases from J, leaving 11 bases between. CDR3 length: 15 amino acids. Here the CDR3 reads CASSNRDFNTGELFF. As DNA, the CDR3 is TGTGCCAGTAGTAACCGGGACTTTAACACCGGGGAGCTGTTTTTT.

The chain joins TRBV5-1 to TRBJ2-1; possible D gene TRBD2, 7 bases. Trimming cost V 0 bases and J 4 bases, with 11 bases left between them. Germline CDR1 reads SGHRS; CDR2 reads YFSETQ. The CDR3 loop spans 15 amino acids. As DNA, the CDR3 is TGCGCCAGCAGCTTGGCAGGGGAGGGATACAATGAGCAGTTCTTC. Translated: CASSLAGEGYNEQFF.

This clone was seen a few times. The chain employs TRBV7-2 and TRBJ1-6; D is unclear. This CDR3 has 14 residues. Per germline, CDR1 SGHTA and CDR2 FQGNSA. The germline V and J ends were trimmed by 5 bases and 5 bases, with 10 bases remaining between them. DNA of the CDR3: TGTGCCAGCAGCCCTTGGCGGGATAATTCACCCCTCCACTTT. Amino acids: CASSPWRDNSPLHF.

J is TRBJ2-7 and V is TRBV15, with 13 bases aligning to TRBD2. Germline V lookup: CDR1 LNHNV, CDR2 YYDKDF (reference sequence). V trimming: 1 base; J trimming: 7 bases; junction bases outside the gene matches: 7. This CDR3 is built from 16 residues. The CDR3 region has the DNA TGTGCCACCAGCAGAGGGAGGACTAGCGGGGGAGATGAGCAGTACTTC. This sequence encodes CATSRGRTSGGDEQYF.

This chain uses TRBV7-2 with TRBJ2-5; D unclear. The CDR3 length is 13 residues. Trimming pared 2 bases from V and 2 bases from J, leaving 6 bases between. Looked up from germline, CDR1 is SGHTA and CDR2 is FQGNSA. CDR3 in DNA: TGTGCCAGCAGCTTACTACAGCAAGAGACCCAGTACTTC. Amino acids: CASSLLQQETQYF.

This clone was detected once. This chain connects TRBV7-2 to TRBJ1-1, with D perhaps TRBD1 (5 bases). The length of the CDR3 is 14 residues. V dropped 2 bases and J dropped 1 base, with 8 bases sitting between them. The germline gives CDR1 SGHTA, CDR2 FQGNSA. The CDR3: CASSLTQGNTEAFF. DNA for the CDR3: TGTGCCAGCAGCTTAACCCAGGGGAACACTGAAGCTTTCTTT.

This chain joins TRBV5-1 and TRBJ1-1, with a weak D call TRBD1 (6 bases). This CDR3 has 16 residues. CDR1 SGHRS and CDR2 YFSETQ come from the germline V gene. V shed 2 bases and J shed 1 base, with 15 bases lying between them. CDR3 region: CASSFSIGQPNTEAFF. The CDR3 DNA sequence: TGCGCCAGCAGCTTCTCGATCGGACAGCCGAACACTGAAGCTTTCTTT.

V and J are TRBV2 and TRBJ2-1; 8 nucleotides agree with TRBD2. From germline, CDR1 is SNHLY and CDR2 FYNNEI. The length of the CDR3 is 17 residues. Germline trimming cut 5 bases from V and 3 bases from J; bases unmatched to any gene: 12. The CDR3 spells CASSSRLGRGVYNEQFF. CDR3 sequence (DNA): TGTGCCAGCAGTTCTCGCTTAGGGCGGGGGGTCTACAATGAGCAGTTCTTC. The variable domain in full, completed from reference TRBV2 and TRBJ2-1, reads EPEVTQTPSHQVTQMGQEVILRCVPISNHLYFYWYRQILGQKVEFLVSFYNNEISEKSEIFDDQFSVERPDGSNFTLKIRSTKLEDSAMYFCASSSRLGRGVYNEQFFGPGTRLTVL.

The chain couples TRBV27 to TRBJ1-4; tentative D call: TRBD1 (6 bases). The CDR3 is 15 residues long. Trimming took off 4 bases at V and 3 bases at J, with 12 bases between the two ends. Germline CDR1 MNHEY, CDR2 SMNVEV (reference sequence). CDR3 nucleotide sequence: TGTGCCAGCAGTTCCTCAGGGGCTTCTAATGAAAAACTGTTTTTT. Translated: CASSSSGASNEKLFF.

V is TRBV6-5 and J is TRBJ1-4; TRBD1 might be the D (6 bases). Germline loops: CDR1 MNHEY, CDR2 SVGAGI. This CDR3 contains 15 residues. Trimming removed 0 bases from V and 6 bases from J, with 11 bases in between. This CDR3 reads CASSYSARGYEKLFF. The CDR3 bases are TGTGCCAGCAGTTACTCTGCCAGGGGATATGAAAAACTGTTTTTT.

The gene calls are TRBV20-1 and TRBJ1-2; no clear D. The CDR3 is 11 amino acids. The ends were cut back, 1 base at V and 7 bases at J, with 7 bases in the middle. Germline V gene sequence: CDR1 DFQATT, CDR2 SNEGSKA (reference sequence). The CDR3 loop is CSARAQAGYTF. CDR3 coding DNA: TGCAGTGCTAGAGCCCAGGCTGGCTACACCTTC.

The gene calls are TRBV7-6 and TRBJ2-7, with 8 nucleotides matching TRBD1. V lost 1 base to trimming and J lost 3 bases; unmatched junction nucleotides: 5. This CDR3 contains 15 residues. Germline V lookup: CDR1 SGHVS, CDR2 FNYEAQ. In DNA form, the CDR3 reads TGTGCCAGCAGCTTAGGGGGACAGGCCAGCTACGAGCAGTACTTC. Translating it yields CASSLGGQASYEQYF.

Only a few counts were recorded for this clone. Here the CDR3 DNA reads TGTGCCAGTAGTATAGCCCCGGGGGTGTACGGCTACACCTTC. Its protein product is CASSIAPGVYGYTF. V gene TRBV19 combines with J gene TRBJ1-2, with D possibly matching TRBD1 (5 bases). This CDR3 is 14 amino acids long. Germline loops: CDR1 LNHDA, CDR2 SQIVND (reference sequence). Trimming took off 1 base at V and 8 bases at J, with 14 bases between the two ends.

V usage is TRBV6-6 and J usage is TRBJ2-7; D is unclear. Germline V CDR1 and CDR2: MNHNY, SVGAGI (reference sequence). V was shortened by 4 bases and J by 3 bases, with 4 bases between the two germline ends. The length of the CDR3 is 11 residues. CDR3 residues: CASSSLYEQYF. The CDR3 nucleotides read TGTGCCAGCAGTTCTCTCTACGAGCAGTACTTC.

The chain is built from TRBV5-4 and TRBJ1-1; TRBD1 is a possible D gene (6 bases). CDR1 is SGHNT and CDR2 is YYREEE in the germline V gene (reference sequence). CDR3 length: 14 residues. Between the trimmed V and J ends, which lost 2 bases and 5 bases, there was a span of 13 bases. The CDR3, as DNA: TGTGCCAGCAGCTTTGGGGGCTTGGGAACTGAAGCTTTCTTT. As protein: CASSFGGLGTEAFF.

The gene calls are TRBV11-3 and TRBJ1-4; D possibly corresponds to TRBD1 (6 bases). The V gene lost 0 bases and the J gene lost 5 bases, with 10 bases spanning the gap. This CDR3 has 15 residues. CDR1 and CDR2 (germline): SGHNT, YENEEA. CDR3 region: CASSLDGGQNEKLFF. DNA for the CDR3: TGTGCCAGCAGCTTAGATGGTGGACAGAATGAAAAACTGTTTTTT.

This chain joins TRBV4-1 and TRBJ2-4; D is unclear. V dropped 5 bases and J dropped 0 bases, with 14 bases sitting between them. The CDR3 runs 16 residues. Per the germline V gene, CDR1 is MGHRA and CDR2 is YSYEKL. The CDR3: CASSGVGFLAKNIQYF. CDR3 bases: TGCGCCAGCAGCGGAGTCGGTTTTTTAGCCAAAAACATTCAGTACTTC.

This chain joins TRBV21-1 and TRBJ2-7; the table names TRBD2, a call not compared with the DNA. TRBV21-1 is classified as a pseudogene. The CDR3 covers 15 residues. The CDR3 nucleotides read TGTGCCAGCACGCCGTGCGGGGAACATATTTACGAGCAGTACTTC. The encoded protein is CASTPCGEHIYEQYF.

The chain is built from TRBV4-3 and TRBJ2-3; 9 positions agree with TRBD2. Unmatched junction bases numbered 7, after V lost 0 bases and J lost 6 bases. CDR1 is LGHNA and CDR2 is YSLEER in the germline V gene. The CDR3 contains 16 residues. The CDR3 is CASSQDRRGGRDTQYF. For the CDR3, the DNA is TGCGCCAGCAGCCAAGATAGGCGGGGGGGCCGCGATACGCAGTATTTT.

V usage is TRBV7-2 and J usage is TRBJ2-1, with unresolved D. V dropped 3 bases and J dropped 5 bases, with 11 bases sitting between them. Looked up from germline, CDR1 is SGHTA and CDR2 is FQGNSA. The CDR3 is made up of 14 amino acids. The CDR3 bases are TGTGCCAGCAGCTTGGCCATCGGAGACAATGAGCAGTTCTTC. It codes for CASSLAIGDNEQFF.

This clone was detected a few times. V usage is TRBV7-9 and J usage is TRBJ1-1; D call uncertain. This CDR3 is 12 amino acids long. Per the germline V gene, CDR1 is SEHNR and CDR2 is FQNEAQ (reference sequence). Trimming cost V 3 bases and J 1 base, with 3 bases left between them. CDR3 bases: TGTGCCAGCAGCTTCGGGAACACTGAAGCTTTCTTT. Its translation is CASSFGNTEAFF.